What follows are 20 T cell receptor beta chains derived from one specimen sequenced in a study of beta chain features in type 1 diabetes. The investigators reverse transcribed all of the isolated RNA, so they sequenced expressed TCRB transcripts. Generated by immunoSEQ multiplex PCR, the TCRdb table keeps only in-frame clones and is missing some. In the table there are under 450,000 clones, roughly 13% of which are singletons. Sequences were obtained from naive CD4+ T cells from blood. The receptors originated from a man aged 30 to 45 in good health.

This clone was observed a handful of times. The V gene is TRBV14, the J gene TRBJ2-7, with 8 bases aligning to TRBD2. Germline V gene sequence: CDR1 SGHDN, CDR2 FVKESK. The CDR3 sequence is 14 residues long. CDR3 sequence: CASSQAGALAGLKV. In DNA form, the CDR3 reads TGTGCCAGCAGCCAAGCCGGGGCTCTAGCGGGTCTCAAAGTC.

This clone was seen a single time. Other DNA sequences within the sample encode an identical CDR3. The CDR3 DNA follows: TGTGCCAGCAGTGACACTTATGGCTACACCTTC. Protein: CASSDTYGYTF. This sequence joins TRBV2 and TRBJ1-2; D not certain. The V gene lost 3 bases and the J gene lost 5 bases, with 4 bases spanning the gap. The germline V gene has CDR1 SNHLY and CDR2 FYNNEI. The CDR3 runs to 11 residues.

The rearrangement uses TRBV7-2 and TRBJ2-5, with 10 bases aligning to TRBD1. The germline V gene has CDR1 SGHTA and CDR2 FQGNSA. V shed 5 bases, J shed 4 bases, and the junction held 7 bases outside the gene matches. The CDR3 sequence is 15 residues long. The CDR3 DNA sequence: TGTGCCAGCAGCAGAGAGACAGGGGGCCTAGAGACCCAGTACTTC. Amino acid sequence: CASSRETGGLETQYF.

This clone has a handful of counts. One junction end disagrees with the germline gene, perhaps due to a read error. This rearrangement joins TRBV7-2 to TRBJ1-3; TRBD1 might be the D (5 bases). This CDR3 is built from 14 residues. Germline loops: CDR1 SGHTA, CDR2 FQGNSA. The CDR3 region has the DNA TGTGCCAGCAGCTTACCTCAGTCGAAGGGGACCGGGGATTTT. Encoded protein: CASSLPQSKGTGDF. Together with reference TRBV7-2 and TRBJ1-3, the CDR3 gives the full variable domain: GAGVSQSPSNKVTEKGKDVELRCDPISGHTALYWYRQSLGQGLEFLIYFQGNSAPDKSGLPSDRFSAERTGGSVSTLTIQRTQQEDSAVYLCASSLPQSKGTGDFGEGSWLTVV.

This clone was seen more than once but under ten times. This chain joins TRBV30 and TRBJ1-1; D remains unclear. The germline CDR1 and CDR2 sequences are GTSNPN and SVGIG (reference sequence). CDR3 size: 11 residues. V was trimmed by 6 bases and J by 4 bases, leaving 9 bases between them. CDR3 loop: CACRWSTEAFF. CDR3 coding DNA: TGTGCCTGCCGGTGGAGCACTGAAGCTTTCTTT.

The rearrangement joins TRBV5-6 to TRBJ1-6; D call uncertain. CDR3 size: 14 residues. V lost 0 bases and J lost 5, with 6 bases in between. CDR1 is SGHDT, CDR2 YYEEEE, per germline. In nucleotides, the CDR3 is TGTGCCAGCAGCTTGGGGTCAAATAATTCACCCCTCCACTTT. The encoded protein is CASSLGSNNSPLHF.

This clone was seen a few times. Here the CDR3 DNA reads TGTGCCAGCAGCTTGGAAACAGGGAGGGGGGAAGAGACCCAGTACTTC. Amino acid sequence: CASSLETGRGEETQYF. The chain combines TRBV5-4 with TRBJ2-5; D possibly corresponds to TRBD2 (7 bases). This CDR3 is 16 amino acids long. The ends were cut back, 0 bases at V and 3 bases at J, with 15 bases in the middle. The germline V gene encodes CDR1 SGHNT and CDR2 YYREEE (reference sequence). Using reference TRBV5-4 and TRBJ2-5 for the parts outside the CDR3, the full variable domain is ETGVTQSPTHLIKTRGQQVTLRCSSQSGHNTVSWYQQALGQGPQFIFQYYREEENGRGNFPPRFSGLQFPNYSSELNVNALELDDSALYLCASSLETGRGEETQYFGPGTRLLVL.

The rearrangement uses TRBV4-3 and TRBJ2-2, with TRBD2 as a possible D gene (6 bases). The CDR3 consists of 17 residues. Trimming cost V 0 bases and J 3 bases, with 14 bases left between them. Germline CDR1 LGHNA, CDR2 YSLEER. The CDR3 loop reads CASSQDHGGYYTGELFF. As DNA, the CDR3 is TGCGCCAGCAGCCAAGATCACGGGGGTTATTACACCGGGGAGCTGTTTTTT.

This clone was observed a few times. The chain has TRBV28 and TRBJ2-7; D remains ambiguous. This CDR3 is 13 amino acids long. CDR1 is MDHEN and CDR2 is SYDVKM in the germline V gene. Trimming took off 4 bases at V and 2 bases at J, with 9 bases between the two ends. The CDR3: CASSWPLTYEQYF. Written as DNA, the CDR3 is TGTGCCAGCAGTTGGCCCTTGACCTACGAGCAGTACTTC.

The genes are TRBV7-2 and TRBJ1-2; weak D call: TRBD1 (6 bases). Germline CDR1 is SGHTA and CDR2 is FQGNSA. Trimming took off 5 bases at V and 4 bases at J, with 17 bases between the two ends. This CDR3 spans 15 amino acids. The CDR3 is CASSIRRQASYGYTF. The CDR3 region has the DNA TGTGCCAGCAGCATACGTCGACAGGCGTCCTATGGCTACACCTTC. Complete variable domain (other parts from reference TRBV7-2 and TRBJ1-2): GAGVSQSPSNKVTEKGKDVELRCDPISGHTALYWYRQSLGQGLEFLIYFQGNSAPDKSGLPSDRFSAERTGGSVSTLTIQRTQQEDSAVYLCASSIRRQASYGYTFGSGTRLTVV.

This clone has a handful of counts. The chain is built from TRBV6-5 and TRBJ2-3, with D possibly TRBD2 on 6 matching bases. The CDR3 runs 16 residues. V lost 0 bases to trimming and J lost 2 bases, with 12 bases between them. The V gene's germline CDR1 is MNHEY and CDR2 SVGAGI. The CDR3 DNA follows: TGTGCCAGCAGTTACTCTTCGGTAGCGGTCACAGATACGCAGTATTTT. Its protein product is CASSYSSVAVTDTQYF.

V is TRBV6-6 and J is TRBJ1-6, with D unresolved. Germline V CDR1 and CDR2: MNHNY, SVGAGI (reference sequence). V shed 2 bases and J shed 6 bases, with 8 bases lying between them. The CDR3 extends over 14 amino acids. In DNA, the CDR3 is TGTGCCAGCAGTTACAGAGGACGTAATTCACCCCTCCACTTT. Its protein product is CASSYRGRNSPLHF.

This clone was observed a handful of times. The J gene is TRBJ2-5, the V gene TRBV19, with 8 bases aligning to TRBD1. Germline trimming cut 5 bases from V and 6 bases from J; bases unmatched to any gene: 14. The V gene's germline CDR1 is LNHDA and CDR2 SQIVND (reference sequence). The CDR3 is made up of 16 amino acids. The CDR3 spells CASSAGVGTGKQTQYF. The CDR3 DNA sequence: TGTGCCAGTAGTGCGGGCGTCGGGACAGGCAAGCAGACCCAGTACTTC.

V and J are TRBV11-1 and TRBJ1-2, with D possibly being TRBD1 (6 bases). This CDR3 is 13 amino acids long. With 6 bases removed from V and 4 bases from J, the gap between germline ends came to 12 bases. Germline V lookup: CDR1 SGHAT, CDR2 FQDESV (reference sequence). The CDR3 coding sequence is TGTGCCAGCAGTCCCAGGGGACCCTATGGCTACACCTTC. Its translation is CASSPRGPYGYTF.

This clone was observed a handful of times. In DNA, the CDR3 is TGTGCCAGCTCACAGGACTCCCTTCGCAATGAGCAGTTCTTC. The encoded protein is CASSQDSLRNEQFF. V gene TRBV18 combines with J gene TRBJ2-1; maybe TRBD2 (5 bases). Between the trimmed V and J ends, which lost 4 bases and 6 bases, there was a span of 13 bases. CDR3 length: 14 amino acids. Germline lookup yields CDR1 KGHSH and CDR2 LQKENI.

This clone was seen only a few times. The rearrangement joins TRBV5-4 to TRBJ2-2, with 7 positions matching TRBD2. The ends lost 3 bases at V and 6 bases at J; junction bases unmatched: 23. CDR3 length: 20 residues. Per germline, CDR1 SGHNT and CDR2 YYREEE (reference sequence). In nucleotides, the CDR3 is TGTGCCAGCAGCTCCCCTGGATGGGCGGGGGAGCCCGGGGAAGCCGGGGAGCTGTTTTTT. This translates into CASSSPGWAGEPGEAGELFF.

V is TRBV20-1 and J is TRBJ2-7; D gene unclear. The ends were cut back, 3 bases at V and 4 bases at J, with 7 bases in the middle. The germline CDR1 and CDR2 sequences are DFQATT and SNEGSKA (reference sequence). The length of the CDR3 is 11 residues. The CDR3 bases are TGCAGTGCTAGCCAAGTGTACGAGCAGTACTTC. Translation: CSASQVYEQYF.

The CDR3 nucleotides are TGCGCCAGCAGCCGAGTATCCACCTGGGACTGGGAGACCCAGTACTTC. This gives the protein CASSRVSTWDWETQYF. V gene TRBV4-1 combines with J gene TRBJ2-5; TRBD2 is a possible D gene (6 bases). This CDR3 has 16 residues. In germline, CDR1 is MGHRA, CDR2 YSYEKL. The V end was cut by 4 bases, the J end by 5 bases, with 20 bases between.

This clone has a handful of counts. The rearrangement joins TRBV10-3 to TRBJ2-7; 7 nucleotides align to TRBD1. CDR3 size: 11 residues. The germline V gene has CDR1 ENHRY and CDR2 SYGVKD. V lost 10 bases and J lost 3; bases outside the gene matches: 3. CDR3 nucleotides: TGTGCCACTAGGGACAGCTACGAGCAGTACTTC. Translated: CATRDSYEQYF.

In this sample, this clone turned up a few times. The chain combines TRBV14 with TRBJ1-2, with no clear D. V lost 1 base, J lost 5 bases, and 8 bases lay in between. The CDR3 extends over 13 amino acids. Germline V gene data show CDR1 as SGHDN and CDR2 as FVKESK. CDR3 DNA: TGTGCCAGCAGCCAAGTCGGGCGGTATGGCTACACCTTC. Residues: CASSQVGRYGYTF.